This TCR beta chain was captured in a study of T cell changes during pregnancy in multiple sclerosis. TCRdb's table, derived via immunoSEQ multiplex PCR, lists solely in-frame clones and lacks some. The sample carries tens of thousands of clones, about nine tenths recorded once. The CDR3 contains 17 residues. V lost 2 bases, J lost 4 bases, and 12 bases stayed unmatched. Germline-derived CDR1 and CDR2 are MGHRA and YSYEKL. This TCR derives from a female donor with multiple sclerosis, enrolled in a pregnancy study. The chain links TRBV4-1 to TRBJ1-1; 8 bases fit TRBD1. This sample comprised CD8+ T cells from peripheral blood mononuclear cells, obtained before pregnancy. CDR3 region: CASSQQRTGLGGTEAFF. The DNA of the CDR3 is TGCGCCAGCAGCCAACAACGGACAGGGCTCGGTGGCACTGAAGCTTTCTTT.